This T cell receptor beta chain was found in a study of graft-versus-host responses after intestinal transplantation. General study points: High graft-versus-host to host-versus-graft clonal ratios were seen in allografts of patients with graft-donor T cell macrochimerism. Declining HvG levels early post-transplant were linked to peak circulating GvH clone levels.

Stimulators, some 200,000 irradiated and violet-dye-labeled cells, were plated with some 200,000 CFSE-labeled responder cells. This clone was seen a few times. Sequencing was performed with immunoSEQ multiplex PCR; in TCRdb, only in-frame clones are kept and a portion is missing. The sample holds over 15,000 clones, about 34% seen once. Germline V lookup: CDR1 SGHRS, CDR2 YFSETQ. V was pared by 4 bases and J by 1 base, with 18 bases between. The CDR3 is made up of 16 amino acids. The sequencing here drew on alloreactive CD4+ T cells from a mixed lymphocyte reaction culture, taken before intestinal transplant. Documented subset: CFSE-low proliferating T cells sorted from approximately six-day pre-transplant mixed lymphocyte reaction (GvH or HvG direction). The clonotype originates from a human patient who received an intestinal transplant. The J gene is TRBJ2-7, the V gene TRBV5-1; no firm D call. CDR3 sequence: CASSPVFTARSYEQYF. The CDR3 nucleotides read TGCGCCAGCAGCCCGGTTTTTACGGCCCGTTCCTACGAGCAGTACTTC.